These 18 T cell receptor beta chains came from one sample sequenced in a study of molecular identifiers for immune sequencing clone quantification (dated by TCRdb to 2016 to 2019). The receptor library was made with PCR. Sequenced using an Illumina HiSeq 4000. TCRdb cleaned the public reads at Q25 with fastp, built clones with MiXCR and kept in-frame beta chains. Rows are combined by CDR3 protein, so each entry shows the most common genes and DNA. The sample records 300,000 to 400,000 distinct CDR3 sequences, 20% to 25% of which are singletons. The ten largest clones add up to more than 0.8% of the sample. Sequencing input: naive CD8+ T cells from blood, with Jurkat cell RNA spiked in. This sample's cell subset or site label indicates: FACS-sorted CD8+CD4-CCR7+CD45RA+ naive T cells. The receptors derive from a human donor in good health. Some libraries in this study had Jurkat cell RNA spiked in.

The chain links TRBV7-2 to TRBJ2-7; D is undetermined. Trimming left V 0 bases short and J 7 bases short, with 10 bases between. CDR1 is SGHTA and CDR2 is FQGNSA in the germline V gene. CDR3 length equals 13 residues. The CDR3 region is CASSLAGLSEQYF. The CDR3 DNA reads as TGTGCCAGCAGCTTAGCCGGTCTAAGTGAGCAGTACTTC.

The V gene is TRBV27, the J gene TRBJ1-4, with 9 positions matching TRBD1. V was clipped by 4 bases and J by 7 bases; unmatched bases: 4. The CDR3 has 14 residues. The V gene's germline CDR1 is MNHEY and CDR2 SMNVEV (reference sequence). The CDR3: CASSSQGAGEKLFF. The CDR3 DNA sequence: TGTGCCAGCAGTTCACAGGGGGCGGGTGAAAAACTGTTTTTT.

With regard to this clonotype: A read error may explain this, as a much larger clone is one base away. The chain recombines TRBV29-1 with TRBJ1-1; no reliable D call. Trimming removed 0 bases from V and 5 bases from J, with 10 bases in between. The germline gives CDR1 SQVTM, CDR2 ANQGSEA. CDR3 length: 13 residues. For the CDR3, the DNA is TGCAGCGTTGAAGACGGAAGTGGGACTGAAGCTTTCTTT. This translates into CSVEDGSGTEAFF. Supplemented by reference TRBV29-1 and TRBJ1-1, the full variable domain reads SAVISQKPSRDICQRGTSLTIQCQVDSQVTMMFWYRQQPGQSLTLIATANQGSEATYESGFVIDKFPISRPNLTFSTLTVSNMSPEDSSIYLCSVEDGSGTEAFFGQGTRLTVV.

This clonotype was recorded many times. The CDR3 loop reads CASSLSGGWFGYTF. DNA for the CDR3: TGTGCCAGCAGTTTATCAGGGGGCTGGTTTGGCTACACCTTC. V gene TRBV27 combines with J gene TRBJ1-2; 7 positions agree with TRBD1. Trimming at V came to 0 bases and at J to 7 bases, leaving 5 bases not matched to a gene. The CDR3 sequence is 14 residues long. Germline V gene data show CDR1 as MNHEY and CDR2 as SMNVEV (reference sequence).

This clonotype was picked up a small number of times. V and J are TRBV4-3 and TRBJ2-7, with TRBD1 as a possible D gene (5 bases). Germline lookup yields CDR1 LGHNA and CDR2 YSLEER. V was clipped by 1 base and J by 2 bases, with 9 bases between them. This CDR3 has 14 residues. CDR3 DNA sequence: TGCGCCAGCAGCCAAGCCAGGGCCGCCTACGAGCAGTACTTC. Protein sequence: CASSQARAAYEQYF.

This clonotype has a count of ten or more. The chain employs TRBV6-2 or TRBV6-3 and TRBJ1-2; D remains ambiguous. Trimming removed 2 bases from V and 8 bases from J, with 9 bases in between. CDR3 length: 12 residues. Germline values: CDR1 MNHEY, CDR2 SVGEGT. CDR3 in DNA: TGTGCCAGCAGTTACGGCAGCGTCGGCTACACCTTC. Protein product: CASSYGSVGYTF.

This clonotype was picked up many times. CDR3 in amino acids: CSAKGTQIYEQYF. DNA of the CDR3: TGCAGTGCTAAGGGGACTCAGATTTACGAGCAGTACTTC. The rearrangement links TRBV20-1 to TRBJ2-7; the D gene is possibly TRBD2 (6 bases). Germline V gives CDR1 DFQATT, CDR2 SNEGSKA (reference sequence). The CDR3 loop spans 13 amino acids. Trimming removed 4 bases at V and 4 bases at J, with 14 bases between.

Ten or more counts support this clonotype. V gene TRBV9 combines with J gene TRBJ1-1; D is unresolved. CDR3 length: 15 residues. Trimming removed 3 bases from V and 0 bases from J, with 12 bases in between. In germline, CDR1 is SGDLS, CDR2 YYNGEE. The CDR3 here is CASSGGPKLNTEAFF. Written as DNA, the CDR3 is TGTGCCAGCAGCGGAGGGCCAAAATTGAACACTGAAGCTTTCTTT.

The chain recombines TRBV6-2 or TRBV6-3 with TRBJ2-1; D is uncertain. This CDR3 comprises 14 residues. The V and J ends lost 4 bases and 0 bases respectively, with 7 bases between them. Looked up from germline, CDR1 is MNHEY and CDR2 is SVGEGT. In nucleotides, the CDR3 is TGTGCCAGCAGTTGCTCGAACTCCTACAATGAGCAGTTCTTC. This translates into CASSCSNSYNEQFF.

Notes on this clonotype: A much bigger clone sits one base away, suggesting this may be a read error. The V call is TRBV28, the J call TRBJ1-4; D unresolved. The CDR3 loop spans 14 amino acids. Trimming stripped 7 bases from V and 5 bases from J, with 14 bases between. The germline V gene has CDR1 MDHEN and CDR2 SYDVKM. This CDR3 is CASTREAENEKLFF. The CDR3 DNA follows: TGTGCCAGCACCCGGGAGGCAGAAAATGAAAAACTGTTTTTT.

This clonotype was counted at least ten times. The genes are TRBV28 and TRBJ2-7, with D maybe TRBD2 (6 bases). This CDR3 is built from 13 residues. CDR1 and CDR2 (germline): MDHEN, SYDVKM. V was clipped by 11 bases and J by 0 bases, with 14 bases between them. Here the CDR3 reads CAGGTASSYEQYF. The CDR3 DNA sequence: TGTGCCGGGGGGACGGCCAGCTCCTACGAGCAGTACTTC. Together with reference TRBV28 and TRBJ2-7, the CDR3 gives the full variable domain: DVKVTQSSRYLVKRTGEKVFLECVQDMDHENMFWYRQDPGLGLRLIYFSYDVKMKEKGDIPEGYSVSREKKERFSLILESASTNQTSMYLCAGGTASSYEQYFGPGTRLTVT.

A word on this clonotype: A much larger clone differs by one base, so this may be a read error. The CDR3 end shows no conserved phenylalanine or tryptophan, and so a read error is likely. The CDR3 spells CATLTAINYGYTL. The DNA of the CDR3 is TGTGCCACCCTCACGGCCATTAACTATGGCTACACCCTC. This chain joins TRBV6-2 or TRBV6-3 and TRBJ1-2; D is unresolved. CDR1 is MNHEY and CDR2 is SVGEGT in the germline V gene. The CDR3 consists of 13 residues. V dropped 10 bases and J dropped 1 base, with 13 bases sitting between them.

This clonotype was found many times. This chain connects TRBV2 to TRBJ2-2; TRBD1 is a possible D gene (5 bases). The CDR3 has 14 amino acids. Germline V CDR1 and CDR2: SNHLY, FYNNEI. Trimming pared 6 bases from V and 6 bases from J, leaving 14 bases between. CDR3 DNA: TGTGCCAGCAGGATGACAGTACGGGCCGGGGAGCTGTTTTTT. It specifies CASRMTVRAGELFF.

J is TRBJ2-7 and V is TRBV3-1; TRBD2 matches 8 bases. In germline, CDR1 is LGHDT, CDR2 YNNKEL (reference sequence). V shed 1 base, J shed 7 bases, and the junction held 6 bases outside the gene matches. The CDR3 has 14 residues. Here the CDR3 reads CASSQAGLAEEQYF. The CDR3 DNA is TGTGCCAGCAGCCAAGCCGGACTAGCCGAAGAGCAGTACTTC.

The chain couples TRBV6-2 or TRBV6-3 to TRBJ2-1; D is undetermined. The CDR3 sequence is 18 residues long. Germline V lookup: CDR1 MNHEY, CDR2 SVGEGT. Trimming took 3 bases from V and 7 from J, leaving 25 bases between them. This chain's CDR3 is CASSYIGVRQVLENEQFF. The CDR3 nucleotides are TGTGCCAGCAGTTATATAGGAGTGCGGCAGGTATTGGAAAATGAGCAGTTCTTC.

This clonotype was counted at least ten times. The chain couples TRBV19 to TRBJ2-7; tentatively, D is TRBD1 (6 bases). V was shortened by 5 bases and J by 0 bases, with 11 bases between the two germline ends. Germline CDR1 reads LNHDA; CDR2 reads SQIVND (reference sequence). The CDR3 covers 14 residues. In nucleotides, the CDR3 is TGTGCCAGTAGTCCCCGGACAGTCTCCTACGAGCAGTACTTC. This translates into CASSPRTVSYEQYF. Looking up the rest from reference TRBV19 and TRBJ2-7 gives the full variable domain: DGGITQSPKYLFRKEGQNVTLSCEQNLNHDAMYWYRQDPGQGLRLIYYSQIVNDFQKGDIAEGYSVSREKKESFPLTVTSAQKNPTAFYLCASSPRTVSYEQYFGPGTRLTVT.

This clonotype appeared many times. This CDR3 is CASSLTVEETQYF. For the CDR3, the DNA is TGTGCCAGCAGTTTAACAGTAGAAGAGACCCAGTACTTC. The chain couples TRBV28 to TRBJ2-5; no firm D call. Trimming removed 2 bases at V and 3 bases at J, with 7 bases between. The CDR3 spans 13 residues. Germline CDR1 MDHEN, CDR2 SYDVKM.

This clonotype has ten or more counts. This rearrangement joins TRBV20-1 to TRBJ2-1; D is perhaps TRBD2 (7 bases). Per the germline V gene, CDR1 is DFQATT and CDR2 is SNEGSKA (reference sequence). The CDR3 sequence is 16 residues long. The ends were cut back, 0 bases at V and 3 bases at J, with 15 bases in the middle. CDR3 coding DNA: TGCAGTGCTAGAGATCGGTGGGGGGGCCTCTACAATGAGCAGTTCTTC. Encoded protein: CSARDRWGGLYNEQFF.